A selection of T cell receptor beta chains follows, all from one sample in a study of cytomegalovirus exposure and HLA in healthy donors. TCRdb keeps only in-frame clones here, not all; method: immunoSEQ multiplex PCR. The sample carries roughly 150,000 clones, about 70% recorded once. Sample: PBMCs. Source of these receptors: a male donor in good health and CMV-seronegative. Each CDR3 is given with its conserved first and last residue. D genes are given only for firm matches.

D gene: .; V gene: TRBV18; CDR3 protein: CASSPPTESYEQYF
D gene: .; V gene: TRBV19; CDR3 protein: CASSIVGAYEQYF
D gene: .; V gene: TRBV14; CDR3 protein: CASSTYNEQFF
D gene: .; V gene: TRBV5-1; CDR3 protein: CASSFNTIGNEQYF
D gene: .; V gene: TRBV5-4; CDR3 protein: CASSLEPGLRYGYTF
D gene: .; V gene: TRBV7-9; CDR3 protein: CASSSEETQYF
D gene: .; V gene: TRBV15; CDR3 protein: CATSRDPGSGETQYF
D gene: .; V gene: TRBV10-3; CDR3 protein: CAIMRTYEQYF
D gene: .; V gene: TRBV19; CDR3 protein: CVGSTWAFSNQPQHF
D gene: .; V gene: TRBV25-1; CDR3 protein: CASSELSGGRNIQYF
D gene: .; V gene: TRBV5-5; CDR3 protein: CASSLGPLAGEQYF
D gene: .; V gene: TRBV28; CDR3 protein: CASSSTGNYGYTF
D gene: TRBD1; V gene: TRBV6-5; CDR3 protein: CASSSGDRSYNEQFF
D gene: .; V gene: TRBV27; CDR3 protein: CASSLMADSSGANVLTF